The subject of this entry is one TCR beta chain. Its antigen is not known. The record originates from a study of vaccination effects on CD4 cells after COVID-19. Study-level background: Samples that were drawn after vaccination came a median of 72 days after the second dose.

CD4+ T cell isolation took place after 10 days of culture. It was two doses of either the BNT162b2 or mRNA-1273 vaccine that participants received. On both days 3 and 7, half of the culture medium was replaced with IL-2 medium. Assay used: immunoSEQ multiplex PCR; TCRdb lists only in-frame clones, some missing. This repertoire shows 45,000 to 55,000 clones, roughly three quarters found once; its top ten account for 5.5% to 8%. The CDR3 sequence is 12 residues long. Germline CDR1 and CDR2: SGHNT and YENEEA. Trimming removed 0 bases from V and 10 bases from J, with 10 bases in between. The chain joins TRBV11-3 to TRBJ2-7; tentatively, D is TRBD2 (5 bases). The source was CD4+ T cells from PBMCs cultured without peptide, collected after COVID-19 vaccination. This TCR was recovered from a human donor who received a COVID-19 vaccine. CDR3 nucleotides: TGTGCCAGCAGCTTAGATGGGAGAGAACAGTACTTC. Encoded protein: CASSLDGREQYF.